This TCR beta chain was sequenced in a study of Graves' ophthalmopathy and Graves' hyperthyroidism. This CDR3 contains 15 residues. V shed 6 bases and J shed 3 bases, with 14 bases lying between them. The germline V gene has CDR1 SNHLY and CDR2 FYNNEI. The study's findings and limits: A model of 13 signatures distinguished ophthalmopathy from stable hyperthyroidism at 85% to 90% sensitivity and about 80% specificity. Blood samples also showed most expanded thyroid clonotypes exceeding 0.001 frequency.

Having ophthalmopathy, the donors showed moderate-to-severe activity, CAS ≥3 and NOSPECS ≥4, with disease lasting under 3 months. The source of the PBMCs was over 8.5 ml of fresh peripheral blood. The sequenced template was RNA, covering the TCR beta CDR3 region. The library came from an HTBI-primed first-round RT-PCR and a second-round multiplex PCR. TCRdb redid the calling of the multiplex PCR reads with MiXCR, one entry per CDR3 protein. The profile shows about 660,000 distinct CDR3 sequences, about two fifths of them singletons. This clonotype occurred many times. Antigen unknown. The rearrangement uses TRBV2 and TRBJ2-2, with D hard to call. The clonotype comes from an adult man with Graves' ophthalmopathy. Sample: peripheral blood. Written as DNA, the CDR3 is TGTGCCAGCAGGGGTGTTCGGGCTCACACCGGGGAGCTGTTTTTT. This translates into CASRGVRAHTGELFF.